Sequencing of this T cell receptor (beta chain) was carried out in a study of long-term antiretroviral therapy in people with HIV. Broader study findings: At every time point, clones expanded before ART dominated the repertoire. HIV repertoires spanned tighter CDR3 length ranges than controls did.

V shed 5 bases and J shed 5 bases, with 22 bases lying between them. There are 17 residues in the CDR3. Germline V gives CDR1 MDHEN, CDR2 SYDVKM. About this clone itself: Its antigen is not known.

A v3.0 immunoSEQ assay was performed at survey level. The study targeted about 40,000-50,000 T-cell genomes per sample in sequencing. The table came from immunoSEQ multiplex PCR; TCRdb's copy has only in-frame clones and leaves some out. Altogether some 19,000 clones are present, around 78% being singletons, with the ten largest covering 6.9%. The sequence was collected from a man between 45 and 60 years old with HIV. This chain links TRBV28 with TRBJ2-1; D might be TRBD2 (6 bases). The sample in question was unsorted PBMCs, obtained 2.2 years after starting antiretroviral therapy. CDR3 nucleotide sequence: TGTGCCAGCAGTCCCTCCGCGGTTGGTAGCGGCCACAATGAGCAGTTCTTC. It yields the protein CASSPSAVGSGHNEQFF.